This T cell receptor beta chain appears in the sequencing data of a study of regulatory T cells in long-lasting Graves disease. Time point: persistent/refractory GD, antithyroid drugs over 5 years with positive TRAb. From RNA extracted from PBMCs, the TCR library was made. There are a few counts of this clonotype. Its antigen is currently unknown. Study-level results: Newly diagnosed patients shared 950 to 1,000 public clonotypes; persistent patients shared some 2,600. Accuracy might have suffered from few samples. TCR diversity was lower in persistent than newly diagnosed Graves' disease.

Germline V gene sequence: CDR1 LGHNA, CDR2 YSLEER. CDR3 length: 15 residues. V was cut by 0 bases and J by 8 bases, with 13 bases left in between. Investigators prepared the TCR beta libraries by applying iRepertoire HTBI primers and Arm-PCR of CDR3 regions. Methods used by the authors: Segment identification across samples yielded around 64 TRBV and around 13 TRBJ segments. Via MiXCR, TCRdb re-called the multiplex PCR reads, giving one row per CDR3 protein. These V and J calls are TCRdb output, not the study's own analysis. Among almost 350,000 distinct CDR3 sequences listed, 20% were seen once. The sequencing here drew on peripheral blood mononuclear cells (PBMCs), taken when the disease was refractory, from a patient treated with antithyroid drugs. This clonotype was sampled from a female donor with Graves disease. This chain joins TRBV4-3 and TRBJ1-4, with D uncertain. The CDR3 reads CASSQDLKTGEKLFF. As DNA, the CDR3 is TGCGCCAGCAGCCAAGATCTTAAAACGGGCGAAAAACTGTTTTTT.